One sample yielded the 24 T cell receptor beta chains listed below, sequenced in a study of control samples from healthy donors and cancer patients (TCRdb year 2020). Libraries were built with the immunoSEQ multiplex PCR assay. TCRdb stores this immuneACCESS table with in-frame sequences only. Part of the clones is absent; in the studies checked, under half of the shortfall reflects unresolved V genes, and no reason is known for the rest. The table for this sample lists some 130,000 clones; 75% to 95% of them were counted only once. Clones ranked in the top ten supply 2% to 3% of the sample. Input material: blood. These receptors came from a man aged 35-49 years in good health.

This clone was seen just once. This chain connects TRBV9 to TRBJ2-5; D is perhaps TRBD1 or TRBD2 (5 bases each). V lost 0 bases, J lost 3 bases, and 9 bases lay in between. Germline V lookup: CDR1 SGDLS, CDR2 YYNGEE. CDR3 length: 14 residues. CDR3 in amino acids: CASSVGGTEETQYF. Here the CDR3 DNA reads TGTGCCAGCAGCGTAGGGGGGACCGAAGAGACCCAGTACTTC.

To note about this clone: The junction shows a germline mismatch at one end, possibly a read error. The same CDR3 also results from other DNA sequences found in this sample. The rearrangement joins TRBV11-2 to TRBJ1-3; D is undetermined. Germline-derived CDR1 and CDR2 are SGHAT and FQNNGV. The CDR3 covers 16 residues. CDR3 sequence: CASSLGNLVSGNTIYF. Written as DNA, the CDR3 is TGTGCCAGCAGCTTAGGGAATTTGGTCTCTGGAAACACTATATATTTT.

The chain couples TRBV5-1 to TRBJ2-3; maybe TRBD2 (5 bases). The CDR3 runs 14 residues. From germline, CDR1 is SGHRS and CDR2 YFSETQ. Deletions cut 0 bases from V and 7 bases from J, with 12 bases between. The CDR3 spells CASSLVPLDNTQYF. The CDR3 DNA sequence: TGCGCCAGCAGCTTGGTACCACTAGACAATACGCAGTATTTT.

The rearrangement uses TRBV6-4 and TRBJ1-5; D is undetermined. This CDR3 has 13 residues. Germline V gene lookup returns CDR1 MRHNA and CDR2 SNTAGT. V dropped 6 bases and J dropped 7 bases, with 13 bases sitting between them. The CDR3 region is CASSAEEGQPQHF. CDR3 coding DNA: TGTGCCAGCAGCGCTGAGGAGGGCCAGCCCCAGCATTTT.

The J gene is TRBJ1-1, the V gene TRBV5-1, with D possibly being TRBD1 (6 bases). Looked up from germline, CDR1 is SGHRS and CDR2 is YFSETQ. This CDR3 contains 13 residues. With 6 bases removed from V and 2 bases from J, the gap between germline ends came to 11 bases. The CDR3 DNA is TGCGCCAGCAACCTACAGGGCAACACTGAAGCTTTCTTT. It yields the protein CASNLQGNTEAFF.

The V and J genes are TRBV2 and TRBJ1-6; D is uncertain. V dropped 7 bases and J dropped 0 bases, with 10 bases sitting between them. Germline V gene lookup returns CDR1 SNHLY and CDR2 FYNNEI. The CDR3 loop spans 15 amino acids. CDR3 DNA sequence: TGTGCCAGCATGCCCTTAAGCTCCTATAATTCACCCCTCCACTTT. It translates to CASMPLSSYNSPLHF.

The rearrangement links TRBV3-1 (or the pseudogene TRBV3-2) to TRBJ1-2, with TRBD1 matching over 9 bases. Germline values: CDR1 LGHDT, CDR2 YNNKEL (reference sequence). This CDR3 contains 14 residues. The junction had 9 bases not matched to a gene; V was cut back by 8 bases and J by 5 bases. The CDR3 reads CASARDRVAYGYTF. Written as DNA, the CDR3 is TGTGCCAGCGCCCGGGACAGGGTAGCGTATGGCTACACCTTC.

The rearrangement joins TRBV5-1 to TRBJ2-7, with 9 bases that match TRBD2. CDR1 SGHRS and CDR2 YFSETQ come from the germline V gene. J lost 2 bases, V lost 0 bases, and 6 bases had no gene match. The length of the CDR3 is 16 residues. The CDR3 region has the DNA TGCGCCAGCAGCTTGGATAGCGGGGGCATTGCCTACGAGCAGTACTTC. It specifies CASSLDSGGIAYEQYF.

The chain uses TRBV5-1 and TRBJ2-3; D may match TRBD1 or TRBD2 (5 bases each). The CDR3 sequence is 15 residues long. Germline loops: CDR1 SGHRS, CDR2 YFSETQ. The V and J ends lost 1 base and 9 bases respectively, with 18 bases between them. The CDR3 is CASSLRGPDSPTQYF. Here the CDR3 DNA reads TGCGCCAGCAGCTTGAGGGGACCTGACTCACCGACGCAGTATTTT.

This sequence joins TRBV5-1 and TRBJ1-1, with 7 bases lining up with TRBD1. The germline V gene encodes CDR1 SGHRS and CDR2 YFSETQ. V lost 2 bases, J lost 0 bases, and 4 bases stayed unmatched. This CDR3 is built from 15 residues. The CDR3 loop is CASSFGQAMNTEAFF. CDR3 DNA sequence: TGCGCCAGCAGCTTTGGACAGGCTATGAACACTGAAGCTTTCTTT.

V and J are TRBV7-9 and TRBJ1-2, with D possibly being TRBD1 (6 bases). This CDR3 is built from 16 residues. Germline CDR1 SEHNR, CDR2 FQNEAQ (reference sequence). The V end was cut by 2 bases, the J end by 8 bases, with 21 bases between. The CDR3 region is CASSLLDRRGVEGYTF. The CDR3, as DNA: TGTGCCAGCAGCTTACTCGACAGGCGAGGAGTGGAGGGCTACACCTTC.

J is TRBJ2-5 and V is TRBV11-2; D remains unclear. Germline loops: CDR1 SGHAT, CDR2 FQNNGV. V was trimmed by 3 bases and J by 4 bases, leaving 9 bases between them. CDR3 length: 13 amino acids. For the CDR3, the DNA is TGTGCCAGCAGCTTTTGGCAAGGAGAGACCCAGTACTTC. This translates into CASSFWQGETQYF.

This clone appeared a few times. The rearrangement uses TRBV20-1 and TRBJ2-3, with a tentative D call TRBD2 (6 bases). Germline V gene lookup returns CDR1 DFQATT and CDR2 SNEGSKA (reference sequence). The length of the CDR3 is 14 residues. Trimming left V 3 bases short and J 6 bases short, with 16 bases between. In nucleotides, the CDR3 is TGCAGTGCTAGTGGCTGGGGGACTCGGGATACGCAGTATTTT. It codes for CSASGWGTRDTQYF.

The table lists this clone with a count of one. The J gene is TRBJ1-2, the V gene TRBV4-2, with D possibly being TRBD1 (6 bases). CDR3 length: 13 amino acids. V lost 4 bases and J lost 7, with 13 bases in between. From germline, CDR1 is LGHNA and CDR2 YNFKEQ. This CDR3 reads CASSPTEGVGYTF. CDR3 in DNA: TGTGCCAGCAGCCCGACGGAGGGGGTTGGCTACACCTTC.

V usage is TRBV27 and J usage is TRBJ2-5; TRBD2 might be the D (5 bases). CDR1 and CDR2 from the germline V gene are MNHEY and SMNVEV (reference sequence). Trimming took 8 bases from V and 5 from J, leaving 15 bases between them. The length of the CDR3 is 13 residues. The CDR3 DNA reads TGTGCCAGCGGAAGCGGTAGTGGCGAGACCCAGTACTTC. Encoded protein: CASGSGSGETQYF.

V is TRBV28 and J is TRBJ2-1, with a possible D match to TRBD1 (6 bases). Per germline, CDR1 MDHEN and CDR2 SYDVKM. The germline V and J ends were trimmed by 5 bases and 4 bases, with 18 bases remaining between them. The CDR3 has 16 amino acids. CDR3 in amino acids: CASSTPRGRGYNEQFF. The CDR3 DNA is TGTGCCAGCAGTACCCCCCGTGGCAGGGGTTACAATGAGCAGTTCTTC.

The chain employs TRBV7-3 and TRBJ2-5; no definite D call. Between the trimmed V and J ends, which lost 8 bases and 0 bases, there was a span of 10 bases. The CDR3 has 13 residues. CDR1 and CDR2 from the germline V gene are SGHTA and FQGTGA. This CDR3 is CASSARYQETQYF. CDR3 DNA sequence: TGTGCCAGCTCGGCGAGGTACCAAGAGACCCAGTACTTC.

The chain employs TRBV10-3 and TRBJ1-1; no clear D gene. Germline CDR1 is ENHRY and CDR2 is SYGVKD. V gave up 0 bases and J gave up 5 bases, with 13 bases separating them. The CDR3 runs to 15 residues. The DNA for the CDR3 is TGTGCCATCAGTGAGTCGATTGGTTTGGGGACTGAAGCTTTCTTT. It specifies CAISESIGLGTEAFF.

The chain is built from TRBV7-3 and TRBJ2-1, with 9 bases lining up with TRBD1. The CDR3 contains 16 residues. Germline CDR1 SGHTA, CDR2 FQGTGA. V was clipped by 0 bases and J by 9 bases; unmatched bases: 9. The CDR3 reads CASSLTGNLGQGEQFF. CDR3 nucleotide sequence: TGTGCCAGCAGCTTAACGGGCAATCTGGGACAGGGTGAGCAGTTCTTC.

This chain links TRBV6-5 with TRBJ2-2; 7 nucleotides match TRBD1. Looked up from germline, CDR1 is MNHEY and CDR2 is SVGAGI. This CDR3 is 15 amino acids long. V trimming: 6 bases; J trimming: 7 bases; junction bases outside the gene matches: 11. The CDR3 is CASSSDRERLGELFF. The CDR3 region has the DNA TGTGCCAGCAGCTCCGACAGGGAGCGCCTCGGGGAGCTGTTTTTT.

In DNA form, the CDR3 reads TGTGCCGCAGGGGGGGGGCACGGCACAGATACGCAGTATTTT. Protein product: CAAGGGHGTDTQYF. The V gene is TRBV2, the J gene TRBJ2-3, with D perhaps assigned TRBD1 or TRBD2 (7 bases each). CDR3 length: 14 amino acids. V was shortened by 11 bases and J by 1 base, with 16 bases between the two germline ends. The germline V gene has CDR1 SNHLY and CDR2 FYNNEI.

This rearrangement joins TRBV5-1 to TRBJ1-1, with 7 positions matching TRBD1. This CDR3 spans 15 amino acids. The ends lost 0 bases at V and 1 base at J; junction bases unmatched: 3. CDR1 is SGHRS and CDR2 is YFSETQ in the germline V gene. The DNA for the CDR3 is TGCGCCAGCAGCTTGGGGGACAGAAAGAACACTGAAGCTTTCTTT. This sequence encodes CASSLGDRKNTEAFF.

This clone was counted a single time. The chain employs TRBV5-1 and TRBJ2-5; 10 bases fit TRBD1. This CDR3 has 16 residues. With 4 bases clipped from V and 5 bases from J, the junction kept 11 bases outside the gene matches. Looked up from germline, CDR1 is SGHRS and CDR2 is YFSETQ. The CDR3 spells CASSMTGGLLRETQYF. The CDR3 DNA sequence: TGCGCCAGCAGCATGACAGGGGGCCTTCTTCGTGAGACCCAGTACTTC. The variable domain in full, with the rest retrieved from reference TRBV5-1 and TRBJ2-5, is KAGVTQTPRYLIKTRGQQVTLSCSPISGHRSVSWYQQTPGQGLQFLFEYFSETQRNKGNFPGRFSGRQFSNSRSEMNVSTLELGDSALYLCASSMTGGLLRETQYFGPGTRLLVL.

J is TRBJ1-5 and V is TRBV5-6, with D tentatively TRBD1 (6 bases). This CDR3 has 14 residues. V shed 4 bases and J shed 3 bases, with 11 bases lying between them. Germline V gene lookup returns CDR1 SGHDT and CDR2 YYEEEE. The CDR3 bases are TGTGCCAGCAGCCTGCGGACAGCCAATCAGCCCCAGCATTTT. Translated: CASSLRTANQPQHF.